The 17 T cell receptor beta chains reported below all come from one sample, sequenced in a study of blood T cell repertoires in COVID-19. Only in-frame clones appear in the TCRdb table, and some are missing; sequencing was by immunoSEQ multiplex PCR. Of about 410,000 clones in the sample, around 89% were seen once. What was sequenced was peripheral blood. The source is a woman between 40 and 50 years old with COVID-19, enrolled during active disease.

This clone has only one observation. V and J are TRBV18 and TRBJ2-1; D is possibly TRBD1 (5 bases). The V gene lost 4 bases and the J gene lost 7 bases, with 17 bases spanning the gap. The germline gives CDR1 KGHSH, CDR2 LQKENI. The CDR3 sequence is 15 residues long. The CDR3 protein is CASSLAGMQGNEQFF. CDR3 bases: TGTGCCAGCTCACTCGCAGGGATGCAAGGGAATGAGCAGTTCTTC.

This clone was seen only once. The rearrangement joins TRBV19 to TRBJ1-5; TRBD1 matches at 9 bases. The CDR3 is 15 amino acids. Trimming took 7 bases from V and 9 from J; bases not matched to a gene: 13. Germline V lookup: CDR1 LNHDA, CDR2 SQIVND (reference sequence). CDR3 coding DNA: TGTGCCAGTACAACGGACAGGGGACCTGTGGGGCCCCAGCATTTT. It yields the protein CASTTDRGPVGPQHF.

The chain links TRBV7-3 to TRBJ1-6, with D possibly TRBD1 on 5 matching bases. CDR1 and CDR2 from the germline V gene are SGHTA and FQGTGA. Trimming removed 5 bases at V and 6 bases at J, with 14 bases between. The length of the CDR3 is 15 residues. CDR3 nucleotides: TGTGCCAGCAGCCCCCTTGGGGCTGCTAATTCACCCCTCCACTTT. Its protein product is CASSPLGAANSPLHF. The variable domain in full, with the rest retrieved from reference TRBV7-3 and TRBJ1-6, is GAGVSQTPSNKVTEKGKYVELRCDPISGHTALYWYRQSLGQGPEFLIYFQGTGAADDSGLPNDRFFAVRPEGSVSTLKIQRTERGDSAVYLCASSPLGAANSPLHFGNGTRLTVT.

The rearrangement uses TRBV28 and TRBJ2-2; D may be TRBD2 (6 bases). V lost 10 bases to trimming and J lost 5 bases, with 20 bases between them. The CDR3 consists of 15 residues. CDR1 and CDR2 from the germline V gene are MDHEN and SYDVKM. CDR3 sequence (DNA): TGTGCCACCCGACGGAGGGCGGGGCGAACCGGGGAGCTGTTTTTT. The encoded protein is CATRRRAGRTGELFF.

The rearrangement uses TRBV5-4 and TRBJ2-7; no reliable D call. Germline loops: CDR1 SGHNT, CDR2 YYREEE (reference sequence). This CDR3 has 11 amino acids. V shed 5 bases and J shed 1 base, with 4 bases lying between them. The CDR3 is CASSSSYEQYF. CDR3 coding DNA: TGTGCCAGCAGTTCTTCCTACGAGCAGTACTTC.

V usage is TRBV28 and J usage is TRBJ1-4; D is uncertain. The CDR3 is 16 amino acids. Germline CDR1 and CDR2: MDHEN and SYDVKM. Trimming removed 5 bases at V and 0 bases at J, with 13 bases between. CDR3 sequence (DNA): TGTGCCAGCAGTCGCCCCCACCGGGCAACTAATGAAAAACTGTTTTTT. Translating it yields CASSRPHRATNEKLFF.

The chain employs TRBV6-2 or TRBV6-3 and TRBJ1-5; maybe TRBD1 (6 bases). V was pared by 2 bases and J by 4 bases, with 21 bases between. CDR3 size: 18 residues. Germline values: CDR1 MNHEY, CDR2 SVGEGT. The CDR3 reads CASSYEGTAGEGNQPQHF. As DNA, the CDR3 is TGTGCCAGCAGTTACGAAGGGACGGCAGGGGAGGGAAATCAGCCCCAGCATTTT.

V usage is TRBV6-5 and J usage is TRBJ2-7, with 9 bases aligning to TRBD2. The V segment lost 3 bases and the J segment 5 bases; nucleotides outside the gene matches: 8. Germline V lookup: CDR1 MNHEY, CDR2 SVGAGI. The CDR3 length is 15 residues. In DNA form, the CDR3 reads TGTGCCAGCAGTTATTCTCTAGCGGGACGGCACGAGCAGTACTTC. It specifies CASSYSLAGRHEQYF.

The chain has TRBV6-4 and TRBJ2-1; 10 bases map to TRBD2. Trimming removed 10 bases from V and 7 bases from J; junction bases left unmatched: 10. CDR3 length: 14 residues. Germline loops: CDR1 MRHNA, CDR2 SNTAGT. The CDR3 sequence: CAIGPGTSENEQFF. As DNA, the CDR3 is TGTGCCATCGGTCCCGGGACTAGCGAAAATGAGCAGTTCTTC.

The chain couples TRBV18 to TRBJ2-1, with TRBD2 matching over 7 bases. CDR1 KGHSH and CDR2 LQKENI come from the germline V gene. The trim removed 1 base at V and 7 bases at J, leaving 13 bases unmatched. The CDR3 spans 17 residues. The CDR3 reads CASSPRPGTNHGNEQFF. Here the CDR3 DNA reads TGTGCCAGCTCACCACGACCCGGGACTAACCATGGGAATGAGCAGTTCTTC.

The rearrangement joins TRBV4-2 to TRBJ1-1, with D possibly TRBD1 on 6 matching bases. CDR3 length equals 14 residues. The germline CDR1 and CDR2 sequences are LGHNA and YNFKEQ. V lost 1 base to trimming and J lost 4 bases, with 10 bases between them. CDR3 amino acids: CASSQGTDFTEAFF. CDR3 in DNA: TGTGCCAGCAGCCAAGGGACAGATTTCACTGAAGCTTTCTTT.

This chain uses TRBV7-3 with TRBJ2-1, with 7 bases that match TRBD2. CDR3 length: 17 amino acids. Germline V CDR1 and CDR2: SGHTA, FQGTGA. J was trimmed by 4 bases and V by 0 bases; bases with no gene match: 9. CDR3 nucleotides: TGTGCCAGCAGCTTAACTGTATGGGGGAGGGAATACAATGAGCAGTTCTTC. Translation: CASSLTVWGREYNEQFF.

This rearrangement joins TRBV4-3 to TRBJ1-1; the D is unclear. Trimming removed 4 bases from V and 11 bases from J, with 14 bases in between. The CDR3 runs to 12 residues. The V gene's germline CDR1 is LGHNA and CDR2 YSLEER. This CDR3 is CASSRETPGAFF. CDR3 nucleotide sequence: TGCGCCAGCAGCCGCGAAACTCCGGGGGCTTTCTTT.

The V call is TRBV5-5, the J call TRBJ2-1; D perhaps matches TRBD2 (6 bases). Trimming cost V 1 base and J 5 bases, with 25 bases left between them. The CDR3 loop spans 19 amino acids. Germline V gives CDR1 SGHKS, CDR2 YYEKEE (reference sequence). CDR3 in DNA: TGTGCCAGCAGCTTGACCGGCGGGGACGGAAGATGGCTACACAATGAGCAGTTCTTC. Its protein product is CASSLTGGDGRWLHNEQFF.

The chain joins TRBV4-1 to TRBJ1-2, with a tentative D call TRBD1 (5 bases). The CDR3 runs 15 residues. Trimming pared 1 base from V and 7 bases from J, leaving 16 bases between. Germline V CDR1 and CDR2: MGHRA, YSYEKL. In DNA, the CDR3 is TGCGCCAGCAGCCAAGTCGGGGGGGTCTACTCTGGCTACACCTTC. This encodes CASSQVGGVYSGYTF.

The CDR3 here is CASSWTGGYDYGYTF. CDR3 DNA: TGTGCCAGCAGTTGGACAGGGGGCTACGACTATGGCTACACCTTC. This chain joins TRBV28 and TRBJ1-2, with 11 bases that match TRBD1. With 4 bases clipped from V and 3 bases from J, the junction kept 4 bases outside the gene matches. CDR1 and CDR2 (germline): MDHEN, SYDVKM. The length of the CDR3 is 15 residues.

CDR3 nucleotide sequence: TGTGCCAGCAGGTTACTCTTCGGTCAGCCCCAGCATTTT. Its protein product is CASRLLFGQPQHF. The rearrangement joins TRBV28 to TRBJ1-5; D call uncertain. The V gene's germline CDR1 is MDHEN and CDR2 SYDVKM. This CDR3 contains 13 residues. With 6 bases removed from V and 6 bases from J, the gap between germline ends came to 12 bases.